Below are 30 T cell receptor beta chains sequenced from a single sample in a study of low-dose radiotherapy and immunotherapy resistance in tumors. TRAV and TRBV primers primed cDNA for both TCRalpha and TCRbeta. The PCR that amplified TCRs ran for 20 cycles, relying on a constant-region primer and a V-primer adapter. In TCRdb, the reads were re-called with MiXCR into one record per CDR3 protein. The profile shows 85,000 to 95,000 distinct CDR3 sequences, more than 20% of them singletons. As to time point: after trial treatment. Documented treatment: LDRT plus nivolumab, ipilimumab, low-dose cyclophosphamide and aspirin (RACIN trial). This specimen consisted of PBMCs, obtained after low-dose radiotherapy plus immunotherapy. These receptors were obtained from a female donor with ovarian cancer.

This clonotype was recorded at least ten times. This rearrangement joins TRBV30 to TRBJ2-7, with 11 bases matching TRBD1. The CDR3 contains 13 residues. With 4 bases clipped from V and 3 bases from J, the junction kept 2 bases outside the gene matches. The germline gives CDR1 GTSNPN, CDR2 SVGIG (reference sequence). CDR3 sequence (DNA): TGTGCCTGGACGGGGACAGGGGGCTACGAGCAGTACTTC. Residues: CAWTGTGGYEQYF.

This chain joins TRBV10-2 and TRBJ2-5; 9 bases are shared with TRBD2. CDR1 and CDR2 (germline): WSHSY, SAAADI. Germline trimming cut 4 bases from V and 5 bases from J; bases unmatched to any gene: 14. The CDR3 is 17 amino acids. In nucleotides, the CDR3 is TGCGCCAGCAGTGTAAGGCTAGCGGGAACCGCGGGGGAGACCCAGTACTTC. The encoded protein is CASSVRLAGTAGETQYF.

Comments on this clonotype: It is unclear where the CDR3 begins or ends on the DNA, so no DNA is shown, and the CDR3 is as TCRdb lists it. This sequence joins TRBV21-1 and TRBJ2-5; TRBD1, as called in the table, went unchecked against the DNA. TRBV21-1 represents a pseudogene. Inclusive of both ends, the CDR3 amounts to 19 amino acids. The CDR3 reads CASSKKEWGFGTSQETQYF.

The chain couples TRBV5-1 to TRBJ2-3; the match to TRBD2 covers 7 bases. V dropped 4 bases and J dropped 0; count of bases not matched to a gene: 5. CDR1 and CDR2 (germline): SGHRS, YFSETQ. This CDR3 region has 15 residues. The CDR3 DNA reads TGCGCCAGCAGCCCGGGACTACCTAGCACAGATACGCAGTATTTT. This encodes CASSPGLPSTDTQYF. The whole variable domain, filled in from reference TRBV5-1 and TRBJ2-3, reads KAGVTQTPRYLIKTRGQQVTLSCSPISGHRSVSWYQQTPGQGLQFLFEYFSETQRNKGNFPGRFSGRQFSNSRSEMNVSTLELGDSALYLCASSPGLPSTDTQYFGPGTRLTVL.

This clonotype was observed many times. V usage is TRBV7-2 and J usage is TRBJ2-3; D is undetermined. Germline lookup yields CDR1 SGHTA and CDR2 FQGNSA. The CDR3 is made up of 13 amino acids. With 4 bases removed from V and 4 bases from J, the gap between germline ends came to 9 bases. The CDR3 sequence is CASSSALPDTQYF. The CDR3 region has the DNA TGTGCCAGCAGCTCCGCTTTACCAGATACGCAGTATTTT. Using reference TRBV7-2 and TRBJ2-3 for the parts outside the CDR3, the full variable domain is GAGVSQSPSNKVTEKGKDVELRCDPISGHTALYWYRQSLGQGLEFLIYFQGNSAPDKSGLPSDRFSAERTGGSVSTLTIQRTQQEDSAVYLCASSSALPDTQYFGPGTRLTVL.

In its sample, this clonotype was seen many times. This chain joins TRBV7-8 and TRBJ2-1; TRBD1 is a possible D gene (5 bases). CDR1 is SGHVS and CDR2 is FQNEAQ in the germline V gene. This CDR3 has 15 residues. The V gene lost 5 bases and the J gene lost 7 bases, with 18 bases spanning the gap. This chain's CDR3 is CASSDPWGRVNEQFF. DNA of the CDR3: TGTGCCAGCAGCGATCCTTGGGGCAGGGTGAATGAGCAGTTCTTC. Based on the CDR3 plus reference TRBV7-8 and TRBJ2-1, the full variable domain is GAGVSQSPRYKVAKRGQDVALRCDPISGHVSLFWYQQALGQGPEFLTYFQNEAQLDKSGLPSDRFFAERPEGSVSTLKIQRTQQEDSAVYLCASSDPWGRVNEQFFGPGTRLTVL.

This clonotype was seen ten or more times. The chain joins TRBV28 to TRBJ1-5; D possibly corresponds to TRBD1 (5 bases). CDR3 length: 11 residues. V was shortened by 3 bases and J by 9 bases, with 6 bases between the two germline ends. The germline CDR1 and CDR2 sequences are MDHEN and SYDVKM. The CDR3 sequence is CASSLRGPQHF. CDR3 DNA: TGTGCCAGCAGTTTGAGGGGGCCCCAGCATTTT.

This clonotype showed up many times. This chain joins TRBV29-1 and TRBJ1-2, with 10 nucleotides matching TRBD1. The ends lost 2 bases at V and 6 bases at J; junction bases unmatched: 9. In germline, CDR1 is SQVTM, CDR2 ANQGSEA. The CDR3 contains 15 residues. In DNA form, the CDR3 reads TGCAGCGTTGAAAAGGAAAGGGACAGGGGCCATGGCTACACCTTC. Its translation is CSVEKERDRGHGYTF.

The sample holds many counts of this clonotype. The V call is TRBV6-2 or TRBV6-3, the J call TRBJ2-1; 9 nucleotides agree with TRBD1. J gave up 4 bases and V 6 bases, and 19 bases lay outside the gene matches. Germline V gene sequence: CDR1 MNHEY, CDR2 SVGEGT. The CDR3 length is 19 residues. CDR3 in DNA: TGTGCCAGCAGCCCCGGGACAGGGCGACGCGAACCGCGATACAATGAGCAGTTCTTC. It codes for CASSPGTGRREPRYNEQFF.

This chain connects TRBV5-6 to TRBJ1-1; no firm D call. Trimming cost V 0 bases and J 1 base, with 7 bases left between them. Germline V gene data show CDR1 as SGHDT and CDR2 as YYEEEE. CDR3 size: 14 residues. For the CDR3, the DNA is TGTGCCAGCAGCTTGGACAGCTGGAACACTGAAGCTTTCTTT. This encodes CASSLDSWNTEAFF.

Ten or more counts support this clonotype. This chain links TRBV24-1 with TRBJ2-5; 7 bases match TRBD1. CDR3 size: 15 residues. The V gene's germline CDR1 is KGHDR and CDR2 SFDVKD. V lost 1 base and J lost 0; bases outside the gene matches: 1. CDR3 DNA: TGTGCCACCAGTGATTTTGGGACAGACCAAGAGACCCAGTACTTC. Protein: CATSDFGTDQETQYF.

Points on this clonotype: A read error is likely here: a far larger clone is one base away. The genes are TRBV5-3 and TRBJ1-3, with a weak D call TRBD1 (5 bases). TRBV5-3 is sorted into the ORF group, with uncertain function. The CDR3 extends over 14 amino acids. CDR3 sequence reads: CASSLGVGLNTIFF. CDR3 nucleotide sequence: TGTGCCAGCAGCTTAGGGGTGGGCCTGAACACCATATTTTTT.

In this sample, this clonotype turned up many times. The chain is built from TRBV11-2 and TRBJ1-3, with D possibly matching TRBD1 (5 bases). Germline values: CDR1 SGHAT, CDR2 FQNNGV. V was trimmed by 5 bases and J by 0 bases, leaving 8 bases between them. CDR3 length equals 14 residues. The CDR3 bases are TGTGCCAGCAGCCCAGGGAACTCTGGAAACACCATATATTTT. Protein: CASSPGNSGNTIYF.

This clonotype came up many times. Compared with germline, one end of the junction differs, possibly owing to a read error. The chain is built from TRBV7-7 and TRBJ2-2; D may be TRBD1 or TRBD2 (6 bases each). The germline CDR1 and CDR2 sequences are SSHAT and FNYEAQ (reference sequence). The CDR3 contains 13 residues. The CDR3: CASSPRGHGELFF. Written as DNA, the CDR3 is TGTGCTAGCAGCCCTCGGGGGCACGGGGAGCTGTTTTTT.

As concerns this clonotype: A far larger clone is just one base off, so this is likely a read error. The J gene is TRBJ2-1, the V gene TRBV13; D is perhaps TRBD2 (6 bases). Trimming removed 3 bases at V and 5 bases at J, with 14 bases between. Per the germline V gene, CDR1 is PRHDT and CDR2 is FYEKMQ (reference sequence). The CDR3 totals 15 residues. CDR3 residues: CASSFWLGLNNEQFF. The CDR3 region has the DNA TGTGCCAGCAGCTTCTGGTTGGGACTGAACAATGAGCAGTTCTTC.

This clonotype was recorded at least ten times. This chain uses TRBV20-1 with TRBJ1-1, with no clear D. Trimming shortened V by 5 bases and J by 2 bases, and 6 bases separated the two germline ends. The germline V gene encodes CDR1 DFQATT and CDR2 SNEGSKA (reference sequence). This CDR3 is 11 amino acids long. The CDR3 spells CSAPGNTEAFF. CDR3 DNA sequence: TGCAGTGCTCCGGGAAACACTGAAGCTTTCTTT.

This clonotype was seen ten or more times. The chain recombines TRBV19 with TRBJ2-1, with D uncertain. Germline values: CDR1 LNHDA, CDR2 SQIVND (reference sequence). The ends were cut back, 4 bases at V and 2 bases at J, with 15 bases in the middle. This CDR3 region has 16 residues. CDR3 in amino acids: CASSNPYDSTYNEQFF. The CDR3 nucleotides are TGTGCCAGTAGTAACCCTTACGACTCTACCTACAATGAGCAGTTCTTC.

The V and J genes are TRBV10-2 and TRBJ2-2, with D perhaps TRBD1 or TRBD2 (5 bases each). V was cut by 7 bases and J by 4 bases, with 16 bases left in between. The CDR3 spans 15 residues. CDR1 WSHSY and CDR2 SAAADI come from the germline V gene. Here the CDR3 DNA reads TGCGCCAGCAAAAGAACAAGGGACGTCACCGGGGAGCTGTTTTTT. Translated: CASKRTRDVTGELFF.

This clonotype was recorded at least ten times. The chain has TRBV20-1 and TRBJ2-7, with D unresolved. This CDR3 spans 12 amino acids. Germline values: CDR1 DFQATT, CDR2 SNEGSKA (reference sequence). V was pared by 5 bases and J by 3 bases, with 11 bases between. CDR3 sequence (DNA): TGCAGTGCTGTGGACCGAAGCTACGAGCAGTACTTC. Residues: CSAVDRSYEQYF.

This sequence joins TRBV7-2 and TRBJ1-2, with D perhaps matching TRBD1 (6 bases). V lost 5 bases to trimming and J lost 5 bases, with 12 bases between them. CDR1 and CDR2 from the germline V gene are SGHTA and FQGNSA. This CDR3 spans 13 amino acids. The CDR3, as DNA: TGTGCCAGCAGCACCGACAGGACTTATGGCTACACCTTC. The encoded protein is CASSTDRTYGYTF.

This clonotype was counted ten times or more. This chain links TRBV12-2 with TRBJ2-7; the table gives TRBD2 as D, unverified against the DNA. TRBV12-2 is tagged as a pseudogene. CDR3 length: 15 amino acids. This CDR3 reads CASRLARRVGYEQYF. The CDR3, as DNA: TGTGCAAGTCGCTTAGCGCGGAGGGTGGGGTACGAGCAGTACTTC.

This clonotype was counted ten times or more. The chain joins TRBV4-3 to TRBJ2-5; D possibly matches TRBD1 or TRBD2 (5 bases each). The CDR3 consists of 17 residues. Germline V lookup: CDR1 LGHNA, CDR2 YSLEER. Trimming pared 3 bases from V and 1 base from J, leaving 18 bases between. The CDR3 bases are TGCGCCAGCAGCCAGTCACCGGGACCGAAAGCCCAAGAGACCCAGTACTTC. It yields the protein CASSQSPGPKAQETQYF.

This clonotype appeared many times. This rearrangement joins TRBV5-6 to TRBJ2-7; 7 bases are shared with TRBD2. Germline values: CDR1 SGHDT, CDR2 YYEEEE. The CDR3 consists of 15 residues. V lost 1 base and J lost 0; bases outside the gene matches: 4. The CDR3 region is CASSLRPGGSYEQYF. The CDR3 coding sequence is TGTGCCAGCAGCTTGAGGCCGGGGGGCTCCTACGAGCAGTACTTC.

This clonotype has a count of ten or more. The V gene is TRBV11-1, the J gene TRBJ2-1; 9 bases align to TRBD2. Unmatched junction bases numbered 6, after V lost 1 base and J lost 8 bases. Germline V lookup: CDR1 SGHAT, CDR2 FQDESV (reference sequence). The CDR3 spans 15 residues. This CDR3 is CASSLESGGSYEQFF. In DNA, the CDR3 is TGTGCCAGCAGCTTAGAAAGCGGGGGGTCTTATGAGCAGTTCTTC.

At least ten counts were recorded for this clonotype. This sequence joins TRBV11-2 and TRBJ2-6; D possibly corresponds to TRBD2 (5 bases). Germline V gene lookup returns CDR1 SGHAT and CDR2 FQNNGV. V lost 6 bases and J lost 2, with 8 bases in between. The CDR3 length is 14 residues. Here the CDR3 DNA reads TGTGCCAGCAGTCGGGGTGCTGGGGCCAACGTCCTGACTTTC. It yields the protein CASSRGAGANVLTF.

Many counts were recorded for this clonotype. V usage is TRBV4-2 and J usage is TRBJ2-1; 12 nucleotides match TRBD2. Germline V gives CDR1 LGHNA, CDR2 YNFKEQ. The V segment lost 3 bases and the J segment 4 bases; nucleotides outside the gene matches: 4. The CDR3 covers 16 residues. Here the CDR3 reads CASSQRTSGAYNEQFF. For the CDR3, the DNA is TGTGCCAGCAGCCAGCGGACTAGCGGGGCTTACAATGAGCAGTTCTTC.

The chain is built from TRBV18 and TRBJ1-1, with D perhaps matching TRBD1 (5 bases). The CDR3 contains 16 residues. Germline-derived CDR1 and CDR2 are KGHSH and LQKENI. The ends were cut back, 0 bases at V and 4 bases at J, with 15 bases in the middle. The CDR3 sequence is CASSPPEGLRGTEAFF. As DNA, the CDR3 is TGTGCCAGCTCACCACCTGAAGGCTTGAGGGGCACTGAAGCTTTCTTT.

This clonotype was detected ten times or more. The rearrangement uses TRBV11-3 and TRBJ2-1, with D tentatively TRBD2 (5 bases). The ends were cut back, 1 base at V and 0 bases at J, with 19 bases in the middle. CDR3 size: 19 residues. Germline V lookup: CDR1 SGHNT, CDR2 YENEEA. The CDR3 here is CASSLGSTQEGYSYNEQFF. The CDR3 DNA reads TGTGCCAGCAGCTTAGGGTCAACACAAGAGGGTTACTCCTACAATGAGCAGTTCTTC.

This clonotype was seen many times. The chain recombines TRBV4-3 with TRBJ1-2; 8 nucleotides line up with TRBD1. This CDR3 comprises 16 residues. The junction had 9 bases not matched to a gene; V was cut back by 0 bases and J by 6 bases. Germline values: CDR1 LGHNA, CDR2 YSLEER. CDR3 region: CASSQEFDRGRDGYTF. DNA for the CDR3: TGCGCCAGCAGCCAAGAATTCGACAGGGGAAGGGATGGCTACACCTTC.

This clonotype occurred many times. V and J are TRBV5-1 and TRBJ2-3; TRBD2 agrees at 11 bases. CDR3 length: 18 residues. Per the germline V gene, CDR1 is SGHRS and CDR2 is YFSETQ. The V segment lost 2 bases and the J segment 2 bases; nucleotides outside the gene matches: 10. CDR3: CASSFLAGGLGATDTQYF. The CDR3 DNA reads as TGCGCCAGCAGCTTCCTAGCGGGGGGTCTCGGGGCCACAGATACGCAGTATTTT.